This passage covers 10 T cell receptor beta chains from one sample sequenced in a study of T cells in Graves' hyperthyroidism and ophthalmopathy. RNA transcripts served as the template for amplifying TCR beta CDR3 regions. First-round RT-PCR targeting the TCR CDR3 was performed with the HTBI primer set. MiXCR, run by TCRdb on the multiplex PCR reads, gives a single entry per CDR3 protein. Of about 300,000 distinct CDR3 sequences in the sample, approximately 16% were seen once. Sequencing used blood. The receptors were gathered from a man younger than 45 with Graves' hyperthyroidism.

CDR3: CASAFVYDALGGNTIYF. The CDR3 DNA reads TGTGCCAGCGCATTTGTCTACGACGCATTGGGCGGAAACACCATATATTTT. V gene TRBV3-1 combines with J gene TRBJ1-3; D is ambiguous. The CDR3 runs 17 residues. Germline V gives CDR1 LGHDT, CDR2 YNNKEL (reference sequence). Trimming cost V 8 bases and J 4 bases, with 24 bases left between them.

The sample holds a few counts of this clonotype. The V and J genes are TRBV19 and TRBJ1-5, with TRBD1 identical over 7 bases. This CDR3 is 14 amino acids long. The germline V gene encodes CDR1 LNHDA and CDR2 SQIVND (reference sequence). V lost 8 bases and J lost 0; bases outside the gene matches: 4. CDR3 sequence reads: CASRQGLSNQPQHF. DNA for the CDR3: TGTGCCAGTCGACAGGGACTTAGCAATCAGCCCCAGCATTTT.

This clonotype was seen a handful of times. The J gene is TRBJ2-7, the V gene TRBV29-1, with D possibly TRBD2 on 5 matching bases. V was shortened by 7 bases and J by 0 bases, with 16 bases between the two germline ends. Germline V gene sequence: CDR1 SQVTM, CDR2 ANQGSEA. The CDR3 spans 14 residues. As DNA, the CDR3 is TGCAGCGCCTCCGAGGACTCTTCCTCCTACGAGCAGTACTTC. It translates to CSASEDSSSYEQYF.

This clonotype was detected ten times or more. The chain carries TRBV3-1 and TRBJ2-1; D remains unclear. With 1 base removed from V and 9 bases from J, the gap between germline ends came to 13 bases. Germline V gene sequence: CDR1 LGHDT, CDR2 YNNKEL (reference sequence). The CDR3 contains 14 residues. CDR3 in DNA: TGTGCCAGCAGCCAAGTAGTCCCACGAACTGAGCAGTTCTTC. This sequence encodes CASSQVVPRTEQFF.

In its sample, this clonotype was seen many times. The chain's CDR3 is CSVAILAGAYEQYF. DNA of the CDR3: TGCAGCGTTGCCATACTGGCTGGGGCCTACGAGCAGTACTTC. The V gene is TRBV29-1, the J gene TRBJ2-7; D not certain. The CDR3 sequence is 14 residues long. V lost 4 bases, J lost 2 bases, and 15 bases lay in between. Germline V gene lookup returns CDR1 SQVTM and CDR2 ANQGSEA.

This clonotype has a count of ten or more. This chain links TRBV2 with TRBJ2-4; tentatively, D is TRBD2 (5 bases). The V gene lost 7 bases and the J gene lost 0 bases, with 7 bases spanning the gap. Germline V gene sequence: CDR1 SNHLY, CDR2 FYNNEI. The length of the CDR3 is 13 residues. CDR3 protein: CASMEVAKNIQYF. The CDR3 bases are TGTGCCAGCATGGAGGTAGCCAAAAACATTCAGTACTTC. Drawing the rest from reference TRBV2 and TRBJ2-4, the complete variable domain is EPEVTQTPSHQVTQMGQEVILRCVPISNHLYFYWYRQILGQKVEFLVSFYNNEISEKSEIFDDQFSVERPDGSNFTLKIRSTKLEDSAMYFCASMEVAKNIQYFGAGTRLSVL.

In this sample, this clonotype turned up many times. This chain links TRBV28 with TRBJ1-1; unclear D gene. Germline values: CDR1 MDHEN, CDR2 SYDVKM. The CDR3 contains 14 residues. V was clipped by 6 bases and J by 1 base, with 12 bases between them. CDR3 region: CASSTPGGNTEAFF. Written as DNA, the CDR3 is TGTGCCAGCAGCACCCCCGGAGGGAACACTGAAGCTTTCTTT.

In this sample, this clonotype turned up many times. This sequence joins TRBV12-3 or TRBV12-4 and TRBJ2-7; no reliable D call. V lost 2 bases and J 2 bases, leaving 7 bases between the germline ends. CDR3 length equals 13 residues. The CDR3 bases are TGTGCCAGCAGTTTACAGGTTACCTACGAGCAGTACTTC. Translating gives CASSLQVTYEQYF.

This clonotype was seen ten or more times. The V gene is TRBV27, the J gene TRBJ2-3; TRBD2 is a possible D gene (6 bases). Germline V CDR1 and CDR2: MNHEY, SMNVEV (reference sequence). V was clipped by 6 bases and J by 6 bases, with 19 bases between them. The CDR3 has 15 amino acids. The CDR3 nucleotides are TGTGCCAGCAGCCCCGGGGGTTGGGGAGTGGATACGCAGTATTTT. Its protein product is CASSPGGWGVDTQYF.

V and J are TRBV4-1 and TRBJ1-4; D is unresolved. The CDR3 spans 12 residues. Germline V gene lookup returns CDR1 MGHRA and CDR2 YSYEKL. With 1 base removed from V and 8 bases from J, the gap between germline ends came to 5 bases. CDR3 nucleotides: TGCGCCAGCAGCCAAGCGCGAGAAAAACTGTTTTTT. Translation: CASSQAREKLFF.